This T cell receptor (beta chain) emerged from a study of T cells expressing NK-cell markers. The wider study: CD3+CD56+NKG2C+, CD3+CD56+NKG2C- and CD3+CD56-NKG2C+ T cells, once sorted, supplied the TCR beta repertoires.

TCRdb reanalyzed the 5' RACE reads and collapses them to one entry per CDR3 protein, without DNA. This sample carries about 170,000 distinct CDR3 sequences, with over 20% going to the ten biggest clones. Germline V gene data show CDR1 as MNHNS and CDR2 as SASEGT. CDR3 length: 16 residues. The sequencing sample was made of blood T cells: a sorted CD56 or NKG2C T cell subset, CD4+ or CD8+ T cells, or bulk PBMC T cells (not recorded which). The gene calls are TRBV6-1 and TRBJ2-2; TCRdb returns TRBD2, unconfirmable since there is no DNA. The TCR comes from a man aged 18 to 70 in good health. The CDR3 sequence: CASSPIAGGFAGELFF.